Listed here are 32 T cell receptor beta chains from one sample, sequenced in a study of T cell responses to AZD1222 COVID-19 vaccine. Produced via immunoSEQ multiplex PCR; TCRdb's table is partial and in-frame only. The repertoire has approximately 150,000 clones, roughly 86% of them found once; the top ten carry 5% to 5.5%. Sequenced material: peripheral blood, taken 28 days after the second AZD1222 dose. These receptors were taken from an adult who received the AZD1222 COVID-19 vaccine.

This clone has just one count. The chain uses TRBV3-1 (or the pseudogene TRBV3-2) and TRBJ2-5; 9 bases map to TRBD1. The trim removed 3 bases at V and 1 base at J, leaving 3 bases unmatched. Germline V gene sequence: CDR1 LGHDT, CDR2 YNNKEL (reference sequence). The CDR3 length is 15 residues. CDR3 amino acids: CASSQGTGFQETQYF. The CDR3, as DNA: TGTGCCAGCAGCCAGGGGACAGGGTTCCAAGAGACCCAGTACTTC.

The CDR3 nucleotides read TGTGCCAGCAGCCCACCCCTTAGGGAGAGGAGCTACGAGCAGTACTTC. It encodes CASSPPLRERSYEQYF. The gene calls are TRBV7-8 and TRBJ2-7; weak D call: TRBD2 (5 bases). V gave up 5 bases and J gave up 3 bases, with 20 bases separating them. The CDR3 runs 16 residues. The germline CDR1 and CDR2 sequences are SGHVS and FQNEAQ.

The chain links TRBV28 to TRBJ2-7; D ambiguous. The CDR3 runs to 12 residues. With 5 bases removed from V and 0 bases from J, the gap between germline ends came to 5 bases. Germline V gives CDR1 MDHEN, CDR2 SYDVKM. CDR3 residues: CASSALSYEQYF. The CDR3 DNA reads TGTGCCAGCAGTGCCCTCTCCTACGAGCAGTACTTC.

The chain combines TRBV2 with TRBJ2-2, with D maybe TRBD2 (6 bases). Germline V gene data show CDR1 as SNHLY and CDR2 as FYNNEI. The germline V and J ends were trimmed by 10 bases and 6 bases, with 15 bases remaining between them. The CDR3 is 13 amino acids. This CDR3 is CATLDWGAGELFF. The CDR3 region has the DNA TGTGCCACCCTGGACTGGGGGGCCGGGGAGCTGTTTTTT.

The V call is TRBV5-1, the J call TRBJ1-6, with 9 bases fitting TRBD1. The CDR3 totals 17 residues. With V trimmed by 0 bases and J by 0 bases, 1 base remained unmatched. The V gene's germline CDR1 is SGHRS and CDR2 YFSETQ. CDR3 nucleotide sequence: TGCGCCAGCAGCTTGGGACAGGGGGGCTCCTATAATTCACCCCTCCACTTT. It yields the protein CASSLGQGGSYNSPLHF.

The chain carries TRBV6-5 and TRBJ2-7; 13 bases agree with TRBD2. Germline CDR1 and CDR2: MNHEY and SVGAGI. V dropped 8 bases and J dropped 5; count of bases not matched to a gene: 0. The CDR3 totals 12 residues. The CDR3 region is CASGTSGDEQYF. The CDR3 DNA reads TGTGCCAGCGGGACTAGCGGGGACGAGCAGTACTTC.

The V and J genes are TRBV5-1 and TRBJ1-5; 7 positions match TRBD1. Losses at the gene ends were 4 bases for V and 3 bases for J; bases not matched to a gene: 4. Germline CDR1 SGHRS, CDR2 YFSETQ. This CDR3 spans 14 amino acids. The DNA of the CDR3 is TGCGCCAGCAGCAGTACAGGGGACAATCAGCCCCAGCATTTT. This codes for CASSSTGDNQPQHF.

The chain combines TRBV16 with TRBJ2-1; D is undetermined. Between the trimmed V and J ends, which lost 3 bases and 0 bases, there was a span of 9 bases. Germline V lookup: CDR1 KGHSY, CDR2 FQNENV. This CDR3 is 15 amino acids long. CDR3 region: CASSQGESSYNEQFF. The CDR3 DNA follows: TGTGCCAGCAGCCAGGGCGAAAGCTCCTACAATGAGCAGTTCTTC. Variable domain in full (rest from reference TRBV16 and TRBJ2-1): GEEVAQTPKHLVRGEGQKAKLYCAPIKGHSYVFWYQQVLKNEFKFLISFQNENVFDETGMPKERFSAKCLPNSPCSLEIQATKLEDSAVYFCASSQGESSYNEQFFGPGTRLTVL.

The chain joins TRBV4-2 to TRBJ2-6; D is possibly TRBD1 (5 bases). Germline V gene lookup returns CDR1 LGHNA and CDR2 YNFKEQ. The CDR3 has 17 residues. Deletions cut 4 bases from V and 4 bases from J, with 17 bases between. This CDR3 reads CASSPGRPQGGANVLTF. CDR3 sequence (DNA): TGTGCCAGCAGCCCTGGTAGACCTCAGGGCGGGGCCAACGTCCTGACTTTC.

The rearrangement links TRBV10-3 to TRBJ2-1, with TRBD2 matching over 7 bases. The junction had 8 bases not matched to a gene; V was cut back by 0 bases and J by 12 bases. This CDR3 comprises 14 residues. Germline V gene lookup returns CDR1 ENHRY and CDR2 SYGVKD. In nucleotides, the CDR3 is TGTGCCATCAGTGAGTCGGGTTTGGCGGGGGTGCAGTTCTTC. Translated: CAISESGLAGVQFF.

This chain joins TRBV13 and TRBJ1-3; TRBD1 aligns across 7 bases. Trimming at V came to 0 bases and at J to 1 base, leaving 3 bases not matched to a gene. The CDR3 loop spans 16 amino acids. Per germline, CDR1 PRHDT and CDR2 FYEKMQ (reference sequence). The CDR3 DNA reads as TGTGCCAGCAGCTTAGGAGACAGGGTTTCTGGAAACACCATATATTTT. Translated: CASSLGDRVSGNTIYF.

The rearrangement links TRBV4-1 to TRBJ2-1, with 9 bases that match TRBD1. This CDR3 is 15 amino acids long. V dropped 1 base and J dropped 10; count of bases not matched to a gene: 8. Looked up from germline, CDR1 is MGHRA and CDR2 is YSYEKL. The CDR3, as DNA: TGCGCCAGCAGCCAAGGGACTAAGGACAGGGGCGAGCAGTTCTTC. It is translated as CASSQGTKDRGEQFF.

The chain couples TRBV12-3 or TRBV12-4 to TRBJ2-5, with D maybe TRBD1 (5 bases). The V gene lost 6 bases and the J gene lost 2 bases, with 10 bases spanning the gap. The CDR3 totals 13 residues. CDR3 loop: CASRMDTQETQYF. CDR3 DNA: TGTGCCAGCAGGATGGACACACAAGAGACCCAGTACTTC.

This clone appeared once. The CDR3, as DNA: TGTGCCAGCAGCCCAGGGGCAGATACGCAGTATTTT. Amino acid sequence: CASSPGADTQYF. The chain has TRBV5-4 and TRBJ2-3, with D possibly TRBD1 on 6 matching bases. There are 12 residues in the CDR3. V dropped 4 bases and J dropped 4 bases, with 7 bases sitting between them. CDR1 SGHNT and CDR2 YYREEE come from the germline V gene (reference sequence).

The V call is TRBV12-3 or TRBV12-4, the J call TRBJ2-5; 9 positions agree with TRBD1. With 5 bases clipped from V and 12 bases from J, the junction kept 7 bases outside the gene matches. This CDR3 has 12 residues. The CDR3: CASSPGQGKKYF. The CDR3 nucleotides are TGTGCCAGCAGTCCTGGACAGGGGAAAAAGTACTTC.

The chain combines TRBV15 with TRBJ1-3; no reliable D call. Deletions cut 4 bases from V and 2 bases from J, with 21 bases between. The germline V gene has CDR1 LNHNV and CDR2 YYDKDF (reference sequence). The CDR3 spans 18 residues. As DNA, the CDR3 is TGTGCCACCAGCACCCTGGACGGGCTATTCAATCCTGGAAACACCATATATTTT. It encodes CATSTLDGLFNPGNTIYF.

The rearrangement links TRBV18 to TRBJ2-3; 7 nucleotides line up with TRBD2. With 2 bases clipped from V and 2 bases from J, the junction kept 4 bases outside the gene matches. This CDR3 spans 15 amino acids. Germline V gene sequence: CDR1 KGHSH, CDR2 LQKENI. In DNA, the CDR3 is TGTGCCAGCTCACCAAGGCTAGCGGACACAGATACGCAGTATTTT. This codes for CASSPRLADTDTQYF. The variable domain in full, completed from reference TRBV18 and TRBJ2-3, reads NAGVMQNPRHLVRRRGQEARLRCSPMKGHSHVYWYRQLPEEGLKFMVYLQKENIIDESGMPKERFSAEFPKEGPSILRIQQVVRGDSAAYFCASSPRLADTDTQYFGPGTRLTVL.

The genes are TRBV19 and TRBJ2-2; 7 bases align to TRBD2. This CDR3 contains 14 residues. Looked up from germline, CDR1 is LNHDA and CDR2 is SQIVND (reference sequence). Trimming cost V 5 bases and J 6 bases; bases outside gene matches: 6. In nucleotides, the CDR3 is TGTGCCAGTAGTGGGGGGGAGTTGGCCGGGGAGCTGTTTTTT. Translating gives CASSGGELAGELFF.

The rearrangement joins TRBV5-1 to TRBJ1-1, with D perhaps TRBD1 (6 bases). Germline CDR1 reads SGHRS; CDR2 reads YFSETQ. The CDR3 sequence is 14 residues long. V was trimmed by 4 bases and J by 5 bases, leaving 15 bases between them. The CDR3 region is CASSLAQGWTEAFF. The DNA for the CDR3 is TGCGCCAGCAGCCTCGCACAGGGTTGGACTGAAGCTTTCTTT.

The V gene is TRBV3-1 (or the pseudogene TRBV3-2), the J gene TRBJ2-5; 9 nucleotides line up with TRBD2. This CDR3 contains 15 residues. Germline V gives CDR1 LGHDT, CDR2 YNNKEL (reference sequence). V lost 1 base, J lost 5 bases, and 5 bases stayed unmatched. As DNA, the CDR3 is TGTGCCAGCAGCCAAGCGGGGACTAGCAAGGAGACCCAGTACTTC. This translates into CASSQAGTSKETQYF.

The CDR3 is CASSQDVAGGREQFF. CDR3 sequence (DNA): TGTGCCAGCAGCCAAGATGTAGCGGGAGGGCGGGAGCAGTTCTTC. V is TRBV14 and J is TRBJ2-1, with TRBD2 matching 11 bases. Germline V CDR1 and CDR2: SGHDN, FVKESK. CDR3 length: 15 residues. The V segment lost 0 bases and the J segment 10 bases; nucleotides outside the gene matches: 5. The variable domain in full, completed from reference TRBV14 and TRBJ2-1, reads EAGVTQFPSHSVIEKGQTVTLRCDPISGHDNLYWYRRVMGKEIKFLLHFVKESKQDESGMPNNRFLAERTGGTYSTLKVQPAELEDSGVYFCASSQDVAGGREQFFGPGTRLTVL.

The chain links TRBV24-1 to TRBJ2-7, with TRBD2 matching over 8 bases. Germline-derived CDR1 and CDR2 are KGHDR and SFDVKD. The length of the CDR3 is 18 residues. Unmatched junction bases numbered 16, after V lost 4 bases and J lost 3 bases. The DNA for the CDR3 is TGTGCCACCAGTGACCGGACTAGCCTCGTAGGAAACTACTACGAGCAGTACTTC. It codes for CATSDRTSLVGNYYEQYF.

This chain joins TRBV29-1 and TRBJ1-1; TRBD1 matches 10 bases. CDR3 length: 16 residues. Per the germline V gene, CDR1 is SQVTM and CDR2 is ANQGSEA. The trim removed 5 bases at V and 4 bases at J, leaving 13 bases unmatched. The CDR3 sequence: CSVCRDRGRLCTEAFF. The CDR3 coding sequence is TGCAGCGTTTGCCGGGACAGGGGACGCCTGTGCACTGAAGCTTTCTTT.

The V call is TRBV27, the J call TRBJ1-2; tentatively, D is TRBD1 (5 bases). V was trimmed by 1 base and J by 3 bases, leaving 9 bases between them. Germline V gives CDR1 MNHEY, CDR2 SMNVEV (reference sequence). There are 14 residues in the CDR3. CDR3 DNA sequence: TGTGCCAGCAGTTTATGGGGGGGGGACTATGGCTACACCTTC. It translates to CASSLWGGDYGYTF.

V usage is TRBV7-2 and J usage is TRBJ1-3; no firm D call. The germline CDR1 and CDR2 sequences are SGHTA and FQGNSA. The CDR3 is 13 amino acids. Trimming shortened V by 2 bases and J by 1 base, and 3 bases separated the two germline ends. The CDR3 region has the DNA TGTGCCAGCAGCTTATATTCTGGAAACACCATATATTTT. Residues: CASSLYSGNTIYF.

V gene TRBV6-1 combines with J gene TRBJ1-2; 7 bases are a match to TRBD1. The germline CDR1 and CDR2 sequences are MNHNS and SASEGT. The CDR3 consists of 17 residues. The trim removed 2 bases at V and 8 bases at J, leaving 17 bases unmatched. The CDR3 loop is CASSERAWDSLLGGYTF. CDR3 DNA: TGTGCCAGCAGTGAAAGGGCCTGGGACAGCCTCCTGGGGGGCTACACCTTC.

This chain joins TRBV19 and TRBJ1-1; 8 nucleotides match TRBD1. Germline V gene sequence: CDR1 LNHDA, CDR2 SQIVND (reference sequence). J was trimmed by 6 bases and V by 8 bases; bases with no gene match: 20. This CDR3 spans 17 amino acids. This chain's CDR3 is CASGPRGAGGLGSEAFF. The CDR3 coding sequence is TGTGCCAGTGGCCCCCGGGGGGCAGGGGGCTTAGGGTCTGAAGCTTTCTTT.

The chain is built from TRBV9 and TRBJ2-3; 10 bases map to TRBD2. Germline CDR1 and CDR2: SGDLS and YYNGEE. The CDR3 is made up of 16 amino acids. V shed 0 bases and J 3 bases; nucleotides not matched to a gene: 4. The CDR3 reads CASSVGASGSTDTQYF. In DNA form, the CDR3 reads TGTGCCAGCAGCGTAGGGGCTAGCGGGAGTACAGATACGCAGTATTTT.

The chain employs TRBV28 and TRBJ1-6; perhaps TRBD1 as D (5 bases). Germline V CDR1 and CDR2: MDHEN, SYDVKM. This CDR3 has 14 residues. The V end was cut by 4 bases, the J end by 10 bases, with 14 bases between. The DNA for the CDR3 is TGTGCCAGCAGTTCCGTAAGGGGCGCCTCACCCCTCCACTTT. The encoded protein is CASSSVRGASPLHF.

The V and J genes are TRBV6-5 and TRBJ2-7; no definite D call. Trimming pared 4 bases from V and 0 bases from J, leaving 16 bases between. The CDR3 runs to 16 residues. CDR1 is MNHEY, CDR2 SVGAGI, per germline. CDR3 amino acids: CASSSPLVLSSYEQYF. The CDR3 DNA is TGTGCCAGCAGTTCTCCACTCGTACTGAGCTCCTACGAGCAGTACTTC.

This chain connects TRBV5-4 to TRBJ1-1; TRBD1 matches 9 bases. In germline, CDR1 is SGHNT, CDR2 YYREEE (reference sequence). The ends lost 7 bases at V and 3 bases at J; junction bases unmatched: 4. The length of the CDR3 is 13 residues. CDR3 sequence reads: CASGRTGDTEAFF. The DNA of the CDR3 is TGTGCCAGCGGTAGGACAGGGGACACTGAAGCTTTCTTT.

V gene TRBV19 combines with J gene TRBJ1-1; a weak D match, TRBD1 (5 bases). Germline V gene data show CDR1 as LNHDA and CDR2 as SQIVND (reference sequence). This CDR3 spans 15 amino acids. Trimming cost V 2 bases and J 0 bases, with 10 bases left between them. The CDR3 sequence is CASSIHRGLNTEAFF. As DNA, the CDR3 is TGTGCCAGTAGTATACATCGGGGCCTGAACACTGAAGCTTTCTTT. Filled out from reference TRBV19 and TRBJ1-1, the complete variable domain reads DGGITQSPKYLFRKEGQNVTLSCEQNLNHDAMYWYRQDPGQGLRLIYYSQIVNDFQKGDIAEGYSVSREKKESFPLTVTSAQKNPTAFYLCASSIHRGLNTEAFFGQGTRLTVV.